This TCR beta chain was sequenced for a study of cytomegalovirus exposure and HLA in healthy donors. This CDR3 contains 15 residues. The ends were cut back, 2 bases at V and 4 bases at J, with 12 bases in the middle. CDR1 and CDR2 (germline): MNHEY, SVGAGI. Use of 60 Vbeta and 13 Jbeta primers characterized the PCR. Assay: immunoSEQ multiplex PCR; the TCRdb copy retains only in-frame clones and omits some. The sample lists 160,000 or so clones; roughly 79% were seen once. V gene TRBV6-5 combines with J gene TRBJ1-5; D gene unclear. The sequence was collected from a man aged 35 to 55 in good health and CMV-seropositive. Source material: PBMCs. The CDR3 is CASSYRRSENQPQHF. The CDR3 region has the DNA TGTGCCAGCAGTTACCGCAGGTCCGAAAATCAGCCCCAGCATTTT.